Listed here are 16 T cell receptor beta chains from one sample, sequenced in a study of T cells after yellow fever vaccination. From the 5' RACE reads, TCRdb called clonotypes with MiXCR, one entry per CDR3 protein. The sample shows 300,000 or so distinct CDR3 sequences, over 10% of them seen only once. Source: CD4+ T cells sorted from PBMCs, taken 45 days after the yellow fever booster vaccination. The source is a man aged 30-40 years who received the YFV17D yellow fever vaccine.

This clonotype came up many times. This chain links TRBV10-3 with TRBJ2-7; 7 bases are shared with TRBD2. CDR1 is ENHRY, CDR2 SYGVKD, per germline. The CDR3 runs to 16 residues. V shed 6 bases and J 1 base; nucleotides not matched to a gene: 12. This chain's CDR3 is CAIRTGEGSLSYEQYF. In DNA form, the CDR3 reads TGTGCCATCAGGACGGGGGAGGGCAGCTTATCCTACGAGCAGTACTTC.

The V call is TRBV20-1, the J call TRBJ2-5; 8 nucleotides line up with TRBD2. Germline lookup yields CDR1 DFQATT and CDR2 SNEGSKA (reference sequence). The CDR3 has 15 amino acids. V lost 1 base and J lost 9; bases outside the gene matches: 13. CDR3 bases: TGCAGTGCTAGAGCCCCGAGGGGAGGAGCGGGGGCCCAGTACTTC. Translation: CSARAPRGGAGAQYF.

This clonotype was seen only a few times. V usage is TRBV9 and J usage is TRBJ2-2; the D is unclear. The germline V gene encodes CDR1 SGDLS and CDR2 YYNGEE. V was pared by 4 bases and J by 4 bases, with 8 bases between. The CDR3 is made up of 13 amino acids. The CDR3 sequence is CASSLSPTGELFF. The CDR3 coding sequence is TGTGCCAGCAGCCTAAGCCCCACCGGGGAGCTGTTTTTT.

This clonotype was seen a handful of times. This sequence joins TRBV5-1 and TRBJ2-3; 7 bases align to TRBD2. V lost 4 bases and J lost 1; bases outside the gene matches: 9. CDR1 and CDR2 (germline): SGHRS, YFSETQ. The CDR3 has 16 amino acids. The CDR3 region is CASSIGTSAGTDTQYF. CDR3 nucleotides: TGCGCCAGCAGCATCGGCACTAGCGCCGGCACAGATACGCAGTATTTT.

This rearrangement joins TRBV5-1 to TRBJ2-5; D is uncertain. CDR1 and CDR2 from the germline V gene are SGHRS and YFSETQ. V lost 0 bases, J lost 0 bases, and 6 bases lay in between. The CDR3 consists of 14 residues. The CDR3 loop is CASSLEGYQETQYF. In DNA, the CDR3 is TGCGCCAGCAGCTTGGAAGGGTACCAAGAGACCCAGTACTTC.

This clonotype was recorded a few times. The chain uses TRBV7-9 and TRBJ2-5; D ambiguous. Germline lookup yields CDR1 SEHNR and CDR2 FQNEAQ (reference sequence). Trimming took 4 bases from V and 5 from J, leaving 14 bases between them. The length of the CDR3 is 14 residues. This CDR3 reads CASSSSLGSETQYF. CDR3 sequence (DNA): TGTGCCAGCAGCTCTTCGCTGGGCAGCGAGACCCAGTACTTC.

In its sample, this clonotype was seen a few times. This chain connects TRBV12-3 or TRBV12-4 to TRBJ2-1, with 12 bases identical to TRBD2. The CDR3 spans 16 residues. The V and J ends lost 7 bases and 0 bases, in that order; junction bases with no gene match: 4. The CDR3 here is CASTVTSGSSYNEQFF. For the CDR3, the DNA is TGTGCCAGCACCGTGACTAGCGGGAGCTCCTACAATGAGCAGTTCTTC.

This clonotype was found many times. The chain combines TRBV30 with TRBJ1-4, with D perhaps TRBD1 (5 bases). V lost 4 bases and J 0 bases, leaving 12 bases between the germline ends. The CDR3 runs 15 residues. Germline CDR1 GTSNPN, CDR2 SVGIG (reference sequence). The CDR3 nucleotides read TGTGCCTGGACCTCGGCCAGGGCAACTAATGAAAAACTGTTTTTT. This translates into CAWTSARATNEKLFF.

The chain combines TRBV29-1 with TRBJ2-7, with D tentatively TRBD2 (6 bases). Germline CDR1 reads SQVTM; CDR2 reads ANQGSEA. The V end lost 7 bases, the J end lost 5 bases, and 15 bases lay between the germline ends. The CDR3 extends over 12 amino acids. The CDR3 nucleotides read TGCAGCGGCCGCGGGGCAGCAAACGAGCAGTACTTC. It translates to CSGRGAANEQYF.

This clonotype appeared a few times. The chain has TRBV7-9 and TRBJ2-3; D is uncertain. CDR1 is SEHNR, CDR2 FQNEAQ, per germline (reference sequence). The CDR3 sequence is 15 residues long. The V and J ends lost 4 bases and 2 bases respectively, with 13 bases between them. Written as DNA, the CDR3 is TGTGCCAGCAGCTGGCCGGGCTTGGACACAGATACGCAGTATTTT. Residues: CASSWPGLDTDTQYF.

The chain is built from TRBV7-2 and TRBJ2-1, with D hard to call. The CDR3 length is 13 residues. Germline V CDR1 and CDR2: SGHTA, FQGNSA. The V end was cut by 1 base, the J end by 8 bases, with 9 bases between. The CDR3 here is CASSLVRVHEQFF. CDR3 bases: TGTGCCAGCAGCTTAGTCCGGGTACATGAGCAGTTCTTC. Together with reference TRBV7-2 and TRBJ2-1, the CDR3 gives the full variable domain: GAGVSQSPSNKVTEKGKDVELRCDPISGHTALYWYRQSLGQGLEFLIYFQGNSAPDKSGLPSDRFSAERTGGSVSTLTIQRTQQEDSAVYLCASSLVRVHEQFFGPGTRLTVL.

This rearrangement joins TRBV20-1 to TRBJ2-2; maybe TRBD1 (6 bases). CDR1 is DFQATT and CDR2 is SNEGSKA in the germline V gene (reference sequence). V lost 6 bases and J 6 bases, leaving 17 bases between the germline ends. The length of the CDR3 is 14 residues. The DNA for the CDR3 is TGCAGTGCCGCCCAGGCTGGGGGCGCCGGGGAGCTGTTTTTT. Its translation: CSAAQAGGAGELFF.

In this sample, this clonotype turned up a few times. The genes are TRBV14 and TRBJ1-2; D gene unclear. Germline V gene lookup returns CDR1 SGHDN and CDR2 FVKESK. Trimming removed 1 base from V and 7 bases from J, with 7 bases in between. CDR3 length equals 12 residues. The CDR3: CASSQGGLGYTF. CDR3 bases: TGTGCCAGCAGCCAAGGAGGGCTTGGCTACACCTTC.

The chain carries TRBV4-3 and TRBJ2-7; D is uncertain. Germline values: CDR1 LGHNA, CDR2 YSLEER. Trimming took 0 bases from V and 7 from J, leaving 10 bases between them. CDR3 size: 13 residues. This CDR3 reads CASSQDIAWEQYF. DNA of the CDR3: TGCGCCAGCAGCCAAGATATCGCGTGGGAGCAGTACTTC.

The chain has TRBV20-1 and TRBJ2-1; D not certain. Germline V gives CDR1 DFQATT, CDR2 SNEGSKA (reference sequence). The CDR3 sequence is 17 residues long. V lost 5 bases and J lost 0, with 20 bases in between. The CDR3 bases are TGCAGTGCTGTCGATAGTACCGCGGTAAGCTCCTACAATGAGCAGTTCTTC. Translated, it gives CSAVDSTAVSSYNEQFF.

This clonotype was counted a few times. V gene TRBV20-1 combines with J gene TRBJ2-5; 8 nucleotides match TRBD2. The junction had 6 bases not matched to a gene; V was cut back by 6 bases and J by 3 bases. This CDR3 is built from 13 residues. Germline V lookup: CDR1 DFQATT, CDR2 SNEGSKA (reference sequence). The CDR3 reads CSASQLAEETQYF. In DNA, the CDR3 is TGCAGTGCAAGCCAACTAGCGGAAGAGACCCAGTACTTC.